The T cell receptor (beta chain) under discussion was sequenced for a study of CD8+ T cells in alopecia areata. Study summary: Female C3H/HeJ mice aged about 7-10 weeks received skin from approximately 6-12-month-old C3H/HeJ donors with spontaneous alopecia.

RNA extraction was followed by reverse transcription into cDNA, which acted as the sequencing template. Measured with immunoSEQ multiplex PCR; TCRdb has only the in-frame clones, and not every one. Observed in the sample are 3,100 or so clones, none of them singletons. This clone was observed a handful of times. Its antigen is unidentified. The genes are named according to mouse. With the read ending 4 residues before the CDR3 end, the germline J gene is used to fill in that end. This CDR3 is 13 amino acids long. In germline, CDR1 is NNHNN, CDR2 SYGAGS (reference sequence). Study conclusions and caveats: Clarity of TCR sharing across patients fell short of that in mice, possibly HLA-related. Alphabeta T cells residing in normal skin are also sequenced in scalp samples.

The sample comprised lesional skin. The V and J genes are TRBV13-2 and TRBJ2-5, with TRBD1 matching 8 bases. The TCR sequence derives from a C3H/HeJ mouse with alopecia areata. MHC haplotype: H2-k. The covered CDR3 bases are TGTGCCAGCGGCCCGACAGGGGTAGAC. It codes for CASGPTGVD. The CDR3 reads in full as CASGPTGVDTQYF.